The 3 T cell receptor beta chains reported below all come from one sample, sequenced in a study of Ad26.COV2.S vaccination and SARS-CoV-2 variants. The treatment was: roughly 20 received Ad26.COV2.S at low or high dose, single or two shots; 5 received placebo; per-sample allocation not given. Sampling happened 63 days after the first vaccine or placebo injection. The method was immunoSEQ multiplex PCR; TCRdb's version includes in-frame clones alone and lacks a portion of them. The sample consists of around 450,000 clones, roughly 87% of them appearing once. The sequences come from peripheral blood, collected in a trial of Ad26.COV2.S vaccine versus placebo. The receptor set was obtained from a person aged 18-60 years who received the Ad26.COV2.S COVID-19 vaccine or a placebo.

This clone was detected only once. This rearrangement joins TRBV2 to TRBJ1-4, with 7 bases that match TRBD1. CDR3 length equals 19 residues. The J segment lost 0 bases and the V segment lost 6 bases, leaving 16 bases of the junction unmatched. Germline V CDR1 and CDR2: SNHLY, FYNNEI. The CDR3 bases are TGTGCCAGCAGAAGCCGGGACAGTAAATTCAATGCAACTAATGAAAAACTGTTTTTT. Its translation is CASRSRDSKFNATNEKLFF.

The J gene is TRBJ1-2, the V gene TRBV25-1; perhaps TRBD1 as D (6 bases). CDR1 is MGHDK, CDR2 SYGVNS, per germline. With 2 bases removed from V and 2 bases from J, the gap between germline ends came to 15 bases. CDR3 length: 16 amino acids. In DNA, the CDR3 is TGTGCCAGCAGTGAAGCCATTCGGACAGAGAACTATGGCTACACCTTC. Protein: CASSEAIRTENYGYTF.

The gene calls are TRBV2 and TRBJ1-2, with D possibly matching TRBD1 (5 bases). Trimming cost V 1 base and J 8 bases, with 17 bases left between them. CDR3 length: 15 amino acids. CDR1 SNHLY and CDR2 FYNNEI come from the germline V gene. The CDR3 loop is CASSEEFSGGLGYTF. Written as DNA, the CDR3 is TGTGCCAGCAGTGAAGAATTTAGCGGGGGTTTAGGCTACACCTTC.